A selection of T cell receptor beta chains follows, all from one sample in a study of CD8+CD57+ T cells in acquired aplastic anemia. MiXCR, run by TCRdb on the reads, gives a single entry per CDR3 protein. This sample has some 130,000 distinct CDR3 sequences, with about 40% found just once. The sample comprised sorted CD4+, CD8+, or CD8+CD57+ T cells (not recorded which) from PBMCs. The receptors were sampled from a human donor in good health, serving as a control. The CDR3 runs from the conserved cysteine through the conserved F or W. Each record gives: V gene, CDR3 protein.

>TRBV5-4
CASSLGSGSKPEAFF
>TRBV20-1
CSASRQGVQYF
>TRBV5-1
CASSFSGGNVNEQFF
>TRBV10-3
CAISTDRANYGYTF
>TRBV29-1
CSVVKGRAEAFF
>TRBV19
CASSRYEQYF
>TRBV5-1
CASSLGHQVDETQYF
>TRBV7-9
CASSFNRDPEQYF
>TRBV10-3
CAISRGDGGAGNEQFF
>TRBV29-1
CSVEDGSYYGYTF
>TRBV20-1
CSADSDRFGGYGYTF